Listed below are T cell receptor beta chains from one sample, sequenced in a study of CD8 T cells in ankylosing spondylitis. TCRdb ran MiXCR on the 5' RACE reads and lists one entry per CDR3 protein. The table has about 540,000 distinct CDR3 sequences, roughly 13% seen once; the top ten hold 6.8%. The sample comprised blood, either unsorted or a sorted T cell fraction (not recorded which). All receptors come from a male donor with ankylosing spondylitis. Each CDR3 is given with its conserved first and last residue.

>TRBJ1-5|TRBV2
CASSAPGGRGQPQHF
>TRBJ2-2|TRBV20-1
CSARDLTLDTGELFF
>TRBJ2-7|TRBV10-3
CAISESEAGGGYEQYF
>TRBJ2-5|TRBV20-1
CSEGNKETQYF
>TRBJ2-7|TRBV6-1
CASSESWTSGMYEQYF
>TRBJ2-2|TRBV6-2/TRBV6-3
CASFWPGELFF
>TRBJ1-1|TRBV5-1
CASSSATGNTEAFF
>TRBJ1-6|TRBV12-5
CAVARSSYNSPLHF
>TRBJ1-5|TRBV10-2
CASGGTSNQPQHF
>TRBJ2-7|TRBV6-2/TRBV6-3
CASSYSLATYEQYF
>TRBJ2-5|TRBV20-1
CSANPGLAGGPETQYF
>TRBJ1-1|TRBV11-2
CASPTAFF